Each of the 6 T cell receptor beta chains below was sequenced from the same sample in a study of OX40 agonist ivuxolimab in advanced cancers. Sequenced by immunoSEQ multiplex PCR; TCRdb stores in-frame clones only, minus some. The table has about 30,000 clones, more than 75% seen once. Sequences were derived from CD4+ or CD8+ T cells sorted from blood, sampled in a trial of the OX40 agonist ivuxolimab. Every receptor here comes from an adult with an advanced solid tumor such as melanoma, head and neck, liver or kidney cancer.

The V call is TRBV25-1, the J call TRBJ1-2, with D possibly matching TRBD1 (5 bases). Germline CDR1 and CDR2: MGHDK and SYGVNS. Deletions cut 1 base from V and 4 bases from J, with 10 bases between. The CDR3 is made up of 14 amino acids. CDR3: CASSELGQSYGYTF. CDR3 in DNA: TGTGCCAGCAGTGAATTGGGGCAGAGCTATGGCTACACCTTC.

The gene calls are TRBV28 and TRBJ2-2; no definite D call. This CDR3 is built from 13 residues. Trimming stripped 5 bases from V and 2 bases from J, with 6 bases between. Germline lookup yields CDR1 MDHEN and CDR2 SYDVKM. The CDR3: CASSTRNTGELFF. Here the CDR3 DNA reads TGTGCCAGCAGTACCCGAAACACCGGGGAGCTGTTTTTT.

The J gene is TRBJ2-2, the V gene TRBV29-1; no reliable D call. The CDR3 has 13 residues. Trimming stripped 8 bases from V and 2 bases from J, with 12 bases between. Germline V gene sequence: CDR1 SQVTM, CDR2 ANQGSEA. The CDR3: CSYARINTGELFF. The CDR3 DNA sequence: TGCAGCTACGCAAGGATTAACACCGGGGAGCTGTTTTTT.

The rearrangement joins TRBV7-2 to TRBJ2-7; D ambiguous. Trimming left V 7 bases short and J 0 bases short, with 13 bases between. Looked up from germline, CDR1 is SGHTA and CDR2 is FQGNSA. The CDR3 totals 14 residues. CDR3 sequence reads: CASTEMGGSYEQYF. For the CDR3, the DNA is TGTGCCAGCACAGAAATGGGTGGCTCCTACGAGCAGTACTTC. Supplemented by reference TRBV7-2 and TRBJ2-7, the full variable domain reads GAGVSQSPSNKVTEKGKDVELRCDPISGHTALYWYRQSLGQGLEFLIYFQGNSAPDKSGLPSDRFSAERTGGSVSTLTIQRTQQEDSAVYLCASTEMGGSYEQYFGPGTRLTVT.

This chain uses TRBV10-3 with TRBJ2-7; perhaps D is TRBD1 or TRBD2 (5 bases each). The germline V gene has CDR1 ENHRY and CDR2 SYGVKD. The CDR3 runs to 13 residues. Trimming stripped 7 bases from V and 4 bases from J, with 14 bases between. CDR3 sequence reads: CAIIGESSYEQYF. As DNA, the CDR3 is TGTGCCATCATAGGGGAGTCCTCATACGAGCAGTACTTC.

The chain recombines TRBV28 with TRBJ2-1, with D unclear. In germline, CDR1 is MDHEN, CDR2 SYDVKM. The germline V and J ends were trimmed by 10 bases and 8 bases, with 18 bases remaining between them. The CDR3 is 13 amino acids. This chain's CDR3 is CATREVGLHEQFF. The CDR3 nucleotides are TGTGCCACTCGCGAAGTCGGCTTGCATGAGCAGTTCTTC.